Detailed here is one TCR beta chain. This sample is drawn from a study of blood T cell repertoires in COVID-19. About the research overall: Spain, Italy and the United States supplied samples that represented acute and convalescent COVID-19.

Self-reported history from a screening survey and questionnaire set each donor's cohort. Germline values: CDR1 SGHNT, CDR2 YYREEE (reference sequence). V dropped 4 bases and J dropped 8; count of bases not matched to a gene: 6. CDR3 length equals 13 residues. Sequencing was performed with immunoSEQ multiplex PCR; in TCRdb, only in-frame clones are kept and a portion is missing. The sample comprises hundreds of thousands of clones, around 85% of which are singletons, and around 20% rests with the top ten. The rearrangement links TRBV5-4 to TRBJ1-2; the match to TRBD1 covers 9 bases. This TCR was sampled from a man in his forties who had recovered from COVID-19. Source material: PBMCs or T cells enriched from blood (not recorded which). For the CDR3, the DNA is TGTGCCAGCAGCCCGGGACAGGGATACGGCTACACCTTC. Its translation is CASSPGQGYGYTF.